This T cell receptor (beta chain) is from a study of neurological immune-mediated disorders (dated by TCRdb to the late 2010s). Broadly, across the study: The study compared peripheral blood TCR-beta repertoires of HTLV-I-associated myelopathy (HAM/TSP) patients, multiple sclerosis patients and healthy controls using UMI-based sequencing. The cohort included 60 to 75 subjects: some 14 with HAM/TSP, some 34 with multiple sclerosis, and some 20 healthy controls. Alongside PBMC samples, the set of about 100 TCR-beta libraries contained longitudinal samples, technical triplicates, and paired CD4+ and CD8+ T-cell subsets that had been sorted.

Healthy controls were blood bank volunteers in Maryland, USA. For the unsorted PBMC libraries, 2 million PBMCs were stored in RNAlater at -80 degrees C until RNA extraction and were used to generate the libraries. Peripheral blood underwent Ficoll-Hypaque density gradient centrifugation to isolate PBMCs, which were then cryopreserved in liquid nitrogen. This clonotype occurred once. It has no known antigen specificity. There are no base qualities to consult, and no much larger clone falls within one base. One read alone is a weak basis. On the study overall, not on this receptor specifically: No identical CDR3 amino acid sequences were found to be shared among expanded clones across subjects, suggesting that TCR-beta repertoires were private in all groups. TCR clonal expansion was highest in HAM/TSP patients and lowest in MS patients, with MS patients falling below even healthy controls.

To synthesize cDNA, template-switch 5'RACE was performed with a primer carrying a 10-nucleotide random unique molecular identifier so that each TCR transcript was tagged. Over 180 million TCR-beta sequences, covering 15-18 subjects, were produced in each sequencing run. The RNeasy kit was used for extraction of total RNA. The KAPA Real-time Library Amplification kit was used to amplify TCR-beta VDJ regions with primers for the TCR constant region and the 5'RACE anchor. Sample indexes and Illumina adaptors were added in a first PCR, and a second PCR then increased library yield. After Ampure bead purification, the TCR product of roughly 650 bp was size-selected on a 2% E-gel SizeSelection system. Before pooling, libraries had their quality checked on a Bioanalyzer, their concentration measured with Qubit, and their quantity determined with the Kapa Library Quantification kit. Libraries were sequenced paired-end 2 x 150 bp on an Illumina HiSeq 2500. To increase sequence diversity, roughly 24-32% phiX was spiked into each library pool. For the original study's pipeline: Quality-filtered reads were processed with the UMI-based MiGEC pipeline, which removed over 75% of raw TCR sequences during error correction. IMGT germline references were used for alignment of VDJ genes, and clonotypes were defined by a unique CDR3 amino acid sequence together with V-J genes. VDJtools evaluated clonal expansion, Shannon diversity and CDR3 relatedness (CalcPairwiseDistances, ClusterSamples); CLCbio workbench built phylogenetic trees. A clone was classed as expanded if it had 8 or more unique UMIs, a cutoff based on coefficient-of-variation modelling across technical triplicates. TCRdb reprocessing: public reads trimmed at Q25 with fastp, clones called with MiXCR, in-frame beta chains kept. Every entry covers one CDR3 protein and lists the most common genes and DNA from its rows. The V and J calls follow TCRdb's processing rather than the paper's. The sample table holds around 83,000 distinct CDR3 sequences, of which around an eighth were seen once. Clones ranked in the top ten supply roughly 7% of the sample.

What was sequenced was PBMCs. This receptor was obtained from a woman in her 50s in good health.

The CDR3: CASSDEGARTGELFF. The DNA reads TGTGCCAGTAGTGACGAGGGGGCTCGGACCGGGGAGCTGTTTTTT. The sequence links TRBV19 to TRBJ2-2; a stretch of 7 junction bases matches TRBD1. Sequences LNHDA (CDR1) and SQIVND (CDR2) are obtained from the germline V gene (reference sequence). Counted from cysteine to phenylalanine, this CDR3 has 15 amino acids. This entry keeps only the CDR3 DNA: 45 bases, framed from base 1. V ends up 5 bases short and J 5 bases short, with an unmatched junction base count of 8.